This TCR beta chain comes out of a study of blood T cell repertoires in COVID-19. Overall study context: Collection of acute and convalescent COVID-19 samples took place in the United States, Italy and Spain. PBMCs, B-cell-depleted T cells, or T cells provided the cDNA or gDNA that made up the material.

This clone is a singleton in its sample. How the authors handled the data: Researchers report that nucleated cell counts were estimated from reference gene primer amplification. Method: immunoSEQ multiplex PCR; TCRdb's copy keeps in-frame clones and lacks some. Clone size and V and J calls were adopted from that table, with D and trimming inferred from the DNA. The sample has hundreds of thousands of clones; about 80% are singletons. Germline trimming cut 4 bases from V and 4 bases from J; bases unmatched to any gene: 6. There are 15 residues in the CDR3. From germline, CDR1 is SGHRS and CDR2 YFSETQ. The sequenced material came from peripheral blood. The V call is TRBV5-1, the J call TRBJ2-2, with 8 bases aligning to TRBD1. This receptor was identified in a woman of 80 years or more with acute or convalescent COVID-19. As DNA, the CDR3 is TGCGCCAGCAGCGCGGACAGGGTTGGCACCGGGGAGCTGTTTTTT. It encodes CASSADRVGTGELFF.